This TCR beta chain emerged from a study of a mutant IDH1 vaccine in newly diagnosed glioma. The table came from immunoSEQ multiplex PCR; TCRdb's copy has only in-frame clones and leaves some out. The sample contains about 59,000 clones, approximately 92% of which appear only once. Described time point: baseline, week 1 (first vaccination visit). Specified treatment: pre-vaccination baseline after standard-of-care therapy. Germline V gene data show CDR1 as SGHRS and CDR2 as YFSETQ. The CDR3 runs to 19 residues. V trimming: 3 bases; J trimming: 0 bases; junction bases outside the gene matches: 15. The sample consisted of PBMCs, taken from a glioma patient treated with radiotherapy, temozolomide or both. The TCR sequence derives from a man in his fifties with glioma. The rearrangement links TRBV5-1 to TRBJ2-1; 7 nucleotides agree with TRBD2. Here the CDR3 reads CASSSKGGRGQSSYNEQFF. DNA of the CDR3: TGCGCCAGCAGCTCGAAGGGAGGGCGGGGCCAGAGCTCCTACAATGAGCAGTTCTTC.